The rows below give T cell receptor beta chains drawn from one sample of a study of cytomegalovirus exposure and HLA in healthy donors. Profiling relied on immunoSEQ multiplex PCR, and the TCRdb table lists in-frame clones only, not all of them. The sample yields some 150,000 clones, roughly 91% seen once. What was sequenced was PBMCs. The receptor set was obtained from a woman aged 18-29 years in good health and CMV-seropositive. CDR3s include the opening cysteine and the closing phenylalanine or tryptophan. D genes are given only for firm matches. Clone size is not always given. Where it is, it says once, few, many or a class for expanded clones.

>TRBV12-5|-|-|TRBJ2-1
TGTGCTAGTGGTCTAGGCGGTATTGAGCAGTTCTTC
CASGLGGIEQFF
>TRBV5-1|once|TRBD1|TRBJ2-7
TGCGCCAGCAGCTCGGACAGGGGGCCATCCAGCTACGAGCAGTACTTC
CASSSDRGPSSYEQYF
>TRBV4-1|-|-|TRBJ2-2
TGCGCCAGCAGCCTCGCGGGGAACACCGGGGAGCTGTTTTTT
CASSLAGNTGELFF
>TRBV18|-|-|TRBJ2-1
TGTGCCAGCTCACCAATTGGACAGTACAATGAGCAGTTCTTC
CASSPIGQYNEQFF
>TRBV9|-|-|TRBJ1-2
TGTGCCAGCAGCGTCCAGGGGTATGGCTACACCTTC
CASSVQGYGYTF
>TRBV6-1|-|TRBD1|TRBJ2-1
TGTGCCAGCAGTGCACAGGGGTGGGGGCAGTTCTTC
CASSAQGWGQFF
>TRBV4-1|once|TRBD2|TRBJ2-3
TGCGCCAGCAGCCAAGTCGGTAGCGGGAGGTTGACAGATACGCAGTATTTT
CASSQVGSGRLTDTQYF
>TRBV11-2|-|-|TRBJ1-2
TGTGCCAGCAGCTTAGGCCCTGTGCGTGGCTACACCTTC
CASSLGPVRGYTF
>TRBV15|-|TRBD2|TRBJ2-7
TGTGCCACCAGCAGACCTGGGGGGGCCTACGAGCAGTACTTC
CATSRPGGAYEQYF
>TRBV10-3|-|TRBD1|TRBJ2-7
TGTGCCATCAGGCCGGGACAGGGGGCCGAGCAGTACTTC
CAIRPGQGAEQYF
>TRBV5-6|-|-|TRBJ1-1
TGTGCCAGCGGTCAGGGGAAGGGCACTGAAGCTTTCTTT
CASGQGKGTEAFF
>TRBV19|-|TRBD1|TRBJ1-1
TGTGCCAGTAGCCTTAGGACAGGGGCTACGAACACTGAAGCTTTCTTT
CASSLRTGATNTEAFF
>TRBV5-1|-|TRBD2|TRBJ2-1
TGCGCCAGCAGCTTGGCGGGAGGGTATGAGCAGTTCTTC
CASSLAGGYEQFF
>TRBV7-6|-|-|TRBJ2-2
TGTGCCAGCAGACCTAACAGGGTATACACCGGGGAGCTGTTTTTT
CASRPNRVYTGELFF
>TRBV4-3|few|TRBD1|TRBJ2-7
TGCGCCAGCAGCCGCGGACAGGGTAGATACGAGCAGTACTTC
CASSRGQGRYEQYF
>TRBV18|-|-|TRBJ1-1
TGTGCCAGCTCACCACCGATCCAGGTGAACACTGAAGCTTTCTTT
CASSPPIQVNTEAFF
>TRBV7-3|few|TRBD1|TRBJ2-7
TGTGCCAGCAGCTTAGGACAGGGGGCGTCCGAGCAGTACTTC
CASSLGQGASEQYF
>TRBV7-8|-|TRBD1|TRBJ2-3
TGTGCCAGCAGCTTATCCAGGGGGCGGGCGGATACGCAGTATTTT
CASSLSRGRADTQYF
>TRBV5-1|-|TRBD1|TRBJ2-5
TGCGCCAGCAGCCACAGAGGGGACAGGCTAGAGACCCAGTACTTC
CASSHRGDRLETQYF
>TRBV5-1|-|TRBD2|TRBJ2-7
TGCGCCAGCAGCTTGGGACTAGCGGGTCCCTACGAGCAGTACTTC
CASSLGLAGPYEQYF
>TRBV7-9|-|-|TRBJ1-1
TGTGCCAGCAGCTTAACCGGGACTGAAGCTTTCTTT
CASSLTGTEAFF
>TRBV28|-|-|TRBJ1-2
TGTGCCAGCAGTCGCGGGGCCTCTAACTATGGCTACACCTTC
CASSRGASNYGYTF
>TRBV28|-|-|TRBJ2-2
TGTGCCAGCAGTTCGGGGGGACACAAGGTTTGGAACACCGGGGAGCTGTTTTTT
CASSSGGHKVWNTGELFF
>TRBV5-6|-|-|TRBJ1-1
TGTGCCAGCAGCGATTATCGGGGTTCGAGGACTGAAGCTTTCTTT
CASSDYRGSRTEAFF
>TRBV5-4|-|-|TRBJ1-4
TGTGCCAGCAGCTTGGGAGAACAGGGAGTGGAAAAACTGTTTTTT
CASSLGEQGVEKLFF
>TRBV4-1|-|-|TRBJ2-7
TGCGCCAGCAGCCAAGGAGGTGATATGACCTACGAGCAGTACTTC
CASSQGGDMTYEQYF
>TRBV30|few|-|TRBJ1-2
TGTGCCTGGACGTACGCAGGGATGGGCTACACCTTC
CAWTYAGMGYTF
>TRBV27|once|TRBD2|TRBJ2-7
TGTGCCAGCAGTTTAAGGACTAGCCCCTACGAGCAGTACTTC
CASSLRTSPYEQYF
>TRBV19|-|TRBD1|TRBJ2-3
TGTGCCAGTAGTAAAACACAGGGGGCTGGCACAGATACGCAGTATTTT
CASSKTQGAGTDTQYF
>TRBV5-1|-|TRBD1|TRBJ2-7
TGCGCCAGCAGCTGGACAGGTCCAGACGAGCAGTACTTC
CASSWTGPDEQYF
>TRBV18|-|-|TRBJ2-2
TGTGCCAGCTCACCACCGGGCCCACAATACACCGGGGAGCTGTTTTTT
CASSPPGPQYTGELFF
>TRBV5-1|-|TRBD2|TRBJ2-1
TGCGCCAGTAATCCGGGACTAGGGGACTTCAATGAGCAGTTCTTC
CASNPGLGDFNEQFF
>TRBV7-2|few|TRBD1|TRBJ2-7
TGTGCCAGCAGCTTAGGGACAGGAGTACGCGAGCAGTACTTC
CASSLGTGVREQYF
>TRBV19|-|-|TRBJ1-2
TGTGCCAGTAACGGCAGGCTCTTTGACTATGGCTACACCTTC
CASNGRLFDYGYTF
>TRBV10-3|-|TRBD2|TRBJ2-3
TGTGCCACGACGGGTGGCCTAGCGGCCACAGATACGCAGTATTTT
CATTGGLAATDTQYF
>TRBV19|-|-|TRBJ1-1
TGTGCCAGTACGGACAGAAACACTGAAGCTTTCTTT
CASTDRNTEAFF
>TRBV25-1|few|TRBD1|TRBJ2-7
TGTGCCAGCAGTGAATCCGGACAGGGGAACTACGAGCAGTACTTC
CASSESGQGNYEQYF
>TRBV5-1|-|-|TRBJ1-1
TGCGCCAGCAGCTTGGCCAGGAACATTCGGACTGAAGCTTTCTTT
CASSLARNIRTEAFF